The next 17 T cell receptor beta chains were all read from a single sample in a study of shared clonotypes between healthy human individuals. The table came from immunoSEQ multiplex PCR; TCRdb's copy has only in-frame clones and leaves some out. The table records 530,000 or so clones, 75% to 80% of them present only once. The specimen sequenced was PBMCs. The receptor source for this set is a woman aged 40 to 50 in good health. Some clones in this sample may be carry-over from other donors' samples.

This clone was picked up one time. The chain joins TRBV5-6 to TRBJ2-1; maybe TRBD2 (7 bases). V was clipped by 3 bases and J by 10 bases, with 17 bases between them. Per the germline V gene, CDR1 is SGHDT and CDR2 is YYEEEE. The CDR3 is 14 amino acids. CDR3 DNA: TGTGCCAGCAGCTGGGGGCGGGGGCCTAAAGAGCAGTTCTTC. It is translated as CASSWGRGPKEQFF.

J is TRBJ2-7 and V is TRBV27; TRBD1 matches at 10 bases. The ends lost 3 bases at V and 3 bases at J; junction bases unmatched: 5. The V gene's germline CDR1 is MNHEY and CDR2 SMNVEV (reference sequence). CDR3 length: 15 amino acids. The chain's CDR3 is CASSLVGTGVYEQYF. CDR3 DNA: TGTGCCAGCAGTTTGGTTGGGACAGGGGTCTACGAGCAGTACTTC.

Turning to this clone: This sample includes further DNA sequences coding for the same CDR3. Here the CDR3 reads CASSETGNTIYF. The CDR3 DNA sequence: TGTGCCAGCAGTGAAACTGGAAACACCATATATTTT. The genes are TRBV2 and TRBJ1-3; D remains unclear. Germline CDR1 SNHLY, CDR2 FYNNEI. Trimming shortened V by 2 bases and J by 2 bases, and 1 base separated the two germline ends. CDR3 length: 12 amino acids.

The chain joins TRBV6-5 to TRBJ2-1; maybe TRBD2 (6 bases). The CDR3 consists of 15 residues. Germline CDR1 and CDR2: MNHEY and SVGAGI. Trimming stripped 3 bases from V and 6 bases from J, with 15 bases between. The CDR3: CASSYGGGVSNEQFF. The CDR3 DNA reads as TGTGCCAGCAGTTATGGAGGAGGGGTTTCCAATGAGCAGTTCTTC.

This sequence joins TRBV4-1 and TRBJ2-1; 13 positions agree with TRBD2. V lost 2 bases to trimming and J lost 4 bases; unmatched junction nucleotides: 8. Germline assignment: CDR1 MGHRA and CDR2 YSYEKL. This CDR3 comprises 18 residues. The CDR3 DNA is TGCGCCAGCAGCCAAACATGGACTAGCGGGAGAAGATACAATGAGCAGTTCTTC. Protein product: CASSQTWTSGRRYNEQFF.

The chain couples TRBV5-5 to TRBJ2-5, with D perhaps TRBD1 (5 bases). CDR1 is SGHKS, CDR2 YYEKEE, per germline (reference sequence). The CDR3 extends over 14 amino acids. Trimming took 1 base from V and 1 from J, leaving 8 bases between them. The CDR3 reads CASSLFTGQETQYF. For the CDR3, the DNA is TGTGCCAGCAGCTTGTTTACAGGCCAAGAGACCCAGTACTTC. Filled out from reference TRBV5-5 and TRBJ2-5, the complete variable domain reads DAGVTQSPTHLIKTRGQQVTLRCSPISGHKSVSWYQQVLGQGPQFIFQYYEKEERGRGNFPDRFSARQFPNYSSELNVNALLLGDSALYLCASSLFTGQETQYFGPGTRLLVL.

This chain joins TRBV6-1 and TRBJ1-1; D is undetermined. V gave up 6 bases and J gave up 6 bases, with 17 bases separating them. Per the germline V gene, CDR1 is MNHNS and CDR2 is SASEGT. The CDR3 spans 14 residues. The CDR3: CASSQLVRSAEAFF. CDR3 DNA sequence: TGTGCCAGCAGCCAGTTGGTCCGCAGCGCTGAAGCTTTCTTT.

This chain joins TRBV19 and TRBJ2-7, with TRBD1 matching over 9 bases. J gave up 3 bases and V 4 bases, and 4 bases lay outside the gene matches. CDR1 LNHDA and CDR2 SQIVND come from the germline V gene (reference sequence). This CDR3 region has 14 residues. CDR3 in DNA: TGTGCCAGTAGTAGGGGGGACAGGGTCTACGAGCAGTACTTC. This gives the protein CASSRGDRVYEQYF.

The V call is TRBV10-3, the J call TRBJ2-5; D uncertain. Per the germline V gene, CDR1 is ENHRY and CDR2 is SYGVKD. The CDR3 extends over 13 amino acids. Trimming took off 7 bases at V and 9 bases at J, with 18 bases between the two ends. CDR3 protein: CAITGRHEEAQYF. The CDR3, as DNA: TGTGCCATCACCGGACGCCACGAAGAAGCCCAGTACTTC.

This chain connects TRBV18 to TRBJ1-4; D is unclear. The germline V gene encodes CDR1 KGHSH and CDR2 LQKENI. V was cut by 3 bases and J by 6 bases, with 11 bases left in between. This CDR3 spans 14 amino acids. The CDR3 is CASSPLDRDEKLFF. The CDR3 nucleotides read TGTGCCAGCTCACCCCTGGACCGGGATGAAAAACTGTTTTTT. The full variable domain, its missing parts supplied by reference TRBV18 and TRBJ1-4, is NAGVMQNPRHLVRRRGQEARLRCSPMKGHSHVYWYRQLPEEGLKFMVYLQKENIIDESGMPKERFSAEFPKEGPSILRIQQVVRGDSAAYFCASSPLDRDEKLFFGSGTQLSVL.

The V gene is TRBV25-1, the J gene TRBJ2-7; unclear D gene. The CDR3 spans 13 residues. Germline CDR1 MGHDK, CDR2 SYGVNS. V lost 3 bases, J lost 4 bases, and 10 bases lay in between. In DNA form, the CDR3 reads TGTGCCAGCAGTGACCCACCAAGATACGAGCAGTACTTC. This codes for CASSDPPRYEQYF.

This sequence joins TRBV6-6 and TRBJ2-3; a weak D match, TRBD2 (5 bases). V was clipped by 2 bases and J by 0 bases, with 12 bases between them. Germline loops: CDR1 MNHNY, CDR2 SVGAGI (reference sequence). The CDR3 is 16 residues long. The CDR3 sequence: CASSYGIASSTDTQYF. The CDR3 coding sequence is TGTGCCAGCAGTTACGGGATAGCGTCTAGCACAGATACGCAGTATTTT.

This chain connects TRBV7-8 to TRBJ1-5, with D perhaps TRBD1 (5 bases). The CDR3 runs 15 residues. CDR1 is SGHVS, CDR2 FQNEAQ, per germline. The V gene lost 0 bases and the J gene lost 3 bases, with 9 bases spanning the gap. The CDR3 spells CASSLATGDNQPQHF. The DNA for the CDR3 is TGTGCCAGCAGCTTAGCGACGGGGGACAATCAGCCCCAGCATTTT.

The chain joins TRBV9 to TRBJ1-1; 8 nucleotides match TRBD1. In germline, CDR1 is SGDLS, CDR2 YYNGEE. V gave up 4 bases and J gave up 1 base; unmatched junction bases: 6. The CDR3 loop spans 15 amino acids. The CDR3 DNA sequence: TGTGCCAGCAGCTTCATGGGGACAGGGAACACTGAAGCTTTCTTT. Its translation is CASSFMGTGNTEAFF.

The chain uses TRBV2 and TRBJ2-3, with D maybe TRBD1 (7 bases). V was pared by 8 bases and J by 4 bases, with 19 bases between. The CDR3 is 15 residues long. Germline V lookup: CDR1 SNHLY, CDR2 FYNNEI. The chain's CDR3 is CASRRRQGGADTQYF. CDR3 in DNA: TGTGCCAGCCGAAGGAGACAGGGCGGGGCAGATACGCAGTATTTT. The full variable domain, with the rest looked up from reference TRBV2 and TRBJ2-3, is EPEVTQTPSHQVTQMGQEVILRCVPISNHLYFYWYRQILGQKVEFLVSFYNNEISEKSEIFDDQFSVERPDGSNFTLKIRSTKLEDSAMYFCASRRRQGGADTQYFGPGTRLTVL.

For the CDR3, the DNA is TGCGCCAGCAGCCAAGAACGGCGGGCGGGGGGGGTAGGTTCAGAGACCCAGTACTTC. It specifies CASSQERRAGGVGSETQYF. The chain uses TRBV4-3 and TRBJ2-5; the match to TRBD2 covers 9 bases. CDR1 and CDR2 (germline): LGHNA, YSLEER. The CDR3 runs 19 residues. Losses at the gene ends were 0 bases for V and 4 bases for J; bases not matched to a gene: 15.

This clone was observed at least ten times. This chain connects TRBV9 to TRBJ2-1; possibly TRBD1 for D (5 bases). The V gene's germline CDR1 is SGDLS and CDR2 YYNGEE. The V gene lost 5 bases and the J gene lost 3 bases, with 15 bases spanning the gap. The CDR3 runs 15 residues. The CDR3 nucleotides are TGTGCCAGCAGTCCACGCAGGGTGGACTACAATGAGCAGTTCTTC. Residues: CASSPRRVDYNEQFF.